This T cell receptor beta chain was retrieved from a study of cytomegalovirus exposure and HLA in healthy donors (dated by TCRdb to the late 2010s). Background on the whole study: In an earlier analysis of roughly 500 of the donors, 276 Gb of sequence data and some 120 million unique TCR beta sequences from 180 million or so T cells were reported. Across 300 to 500 genotyped donors of the cohort, an average of approximately 240,000 unique TCR beta nucleotide sequences per donor were sequenced, and roughly 18% of those sequences were non-productive. All discovery cohort repertoires had been generated on a single sequencing platform. In an earlier analysis of roughly 600 of the donors, high-throughput TCR beta sequencing was used to judge whether each TCR beta V gene segment behaved as functional or pseudogenic. An early release that covered fewer than 800 HLA-typed donors contained 300 to 350 gigabases of sequencing data and some 87 million unique TCR sequences. The study aimed to test whether cataloging public T cell receptors could reveal signatures of past pathogen exposure. Of the approximately 400 genotyped donors, less than 85% were placed in the genetic ancestry cluster associated with self-reported Caucasian donors. Class I and class II HLA loci were covered by the typing at four-digit resolution. The number of typed donors differed by locus: roughly 629-640 for A, B, C, DRB1 and DQB1; 522 for DQA1; around 580 for DPA1; and approximately 450 for DPB1. The later analysis used no new phenotypic data to find candidate immune exposures, relying instead on TCR beta sequences and their occurrence across donors. Using immunosequencing, the study profiled T cell repertoires from about 650 subjects and related those repertoires to cytomegalovirus serostatus. To predict cytomegalovirus infection status, the study brought together high-throughput TCR immunosequencing, statistical association of individual TCRs with disease status, and machine learning. To study patterns of TCR occurrence, a later analysis re-analyzed previously published TCR beta repertoires from 700 or so donors and added high-resolution HLA genotyping. Genome-wide SNP genotypes for about 60% of the roughly 670 donors were used in a later genetic analysis, which treated that subset as a discovery cohort. Along with the roughly 610-subject first cohort, a separate validation cohort of about 110 different subjects was used. Donor age, sex, ethnicity and CMV serostatus were compiled together with the repertoire data. A few DR-DQ haplotypes were treated as single units for association and clustering because of strong linkage in the cohort.

The cohort was made up of roughly 670 healthy bone marrow donors. At the time of sampling, every cohort member was nominally healthy, though immune exposures that went unrecorded were likely present. The donor was CMV seronegative and was included in the group of a few hundred seronegative cohort members. A peripheral blood sample was provided by each donor, and peripheral blood mononuclear cells were used for TCR beta sequencing. The Qiagen DNeasy Blood Extraction Kit was used to extract genomic DNA from the blood cell samples. Comment on this clone: The antigen it recognizes is unknown. No much larger clone exists at a distance of one base, and base qualities are not known.

The library was generated by the immunoSEQ multiplex PCR assay. The multiplex PCR relied on a mix of 60 forward primers for TCR Vbeta segments and 13 reverse primers for TCR Jbeta segments. Amplification of the CDR3 region of rearranged TCR beta genes was performed with a multiplex PCR assay on genomic DNA. The Illumina HiSeq System was used to sequence the amplified TCR beta libraries as 87-base-pair reads. Processing in the source paper ran as follows. In a later analysis, 70 million to 95 million unique TCR beta chains were counted across the roughly 700 repertoires, and roughly 11 million of these chains were shared by at least two donors. Raw reads were error-corrected and collapsed into unique sequences by a nearest-neighbor algorithm in which closely related sequences were merged to remove PCR and sequencing errors. To assign V, D and J gene segments, CDR3 sequences were aligned to IMGT reference sequences. For a sequence to be retained, at least a six-nucleotide match to both a V gene segment and a J gene segment was required. A rearrangement counted as productive if the CDR3 had no stop codons and remained in frame with V and J, and every other rearrangement counted as non-productive. CDR3 was defined by IMGT convention, running from the second conserved V-encoded cysteine to the conserved J-encoded phenylalanine. The earlier analysis of 500 to 600 of the donors excluded sequences that lacked an unambiguous match to a single V gene segment. In an earlier analysis of 587 of the donors, a V segment was called functional when productive rearrangements were above 56.7%, and segregating when the standard deviation between donors exceeded 5%. To diagnose cytomegalovirus status from the catalog of TCR beta chain sequences, a statistical classification framework was built. A later analysis assigned V and J genes by comparing TCR nucleotide sequences with IMGT/GENE-DB human TR gene sequences. Using the TCRdist pipeline, a later analysis assigned CDR3 sequences along with most-parsimonious VDJ recombination scenarios. In a later analysis, each TCR beta chain was defined by its CDR3 amino acid sequence together with its V-gene family, and reads lacking a unique V-gene family were excluded. A later analysis removed 450 to 600 highly shared, low-generation-probability nucleotide sequences to deal with suspected cross-contamination and a sequencing artifact. In a later analysis, a clonal expansion index was calculated for each public chain from normalized within-repertoire ranks of inferred template counts. Generation probabilities in a later analysis came from a VDJ recombination model fitted to out-of-frame rearrangements, and those results were checked against IGoR. In a later analysis, TCR-TCR, TCR-HLA and TCR-CMV co-occurrence was scored with hypergeometric tests, and a repertoire-size bias correction was applied to TCR pairs. False discovery rates were estimated in a later analysis by permuting HLA or CMV assignments 20 times. A later analysis grouped co-occurring TCRs with DBSCAN, adding TCRdist sequence similarity when clustering within HLA-allele-positive subsets. Repertoires with fewer than 30,000 or more than 120,000 public chains, plus five repertoires with anomalous nucleotide sharing, were excluded from co-occurrence clustering. In TCRdb, the immuneACCESS table is reduced to in-frame sequences with V and J assigned. These tables do not hold every clone; where another copy was compared, an unresolved V gene accounts for under half, and the others remain unexplained. V, J and clone size are taken as reported in that table, and D and trimming were inferred from the DNA itself. In this sample the table shows roughly 130,000 clones, over 75% of which occur a single time. The ten largest clones represent approximately 1.8% of the sample.

What the authors observed across the whole study: It was suggested by the authors that the approach could potentially be generalized to other disease states and immunological phenotypes. A further reported finding was that TCR beta sequences accurately predicted the HLA-A and HLA-B alleles for most subjects in the first cohort. Roughly uniform sequencing depth across donors was assumed in presence/absence analyses, although this assumption may not hold. A later analysis found that TCR association rates varied across HLA loci, with DRB1 alleles showing the most associated TCRs and HLA-C alleles the fewest. Compared with the roughly 670-donor mean, donors in an Asian-associated ancestry cluster had fewer N-insertions in productive TCRs, according to a later genetic analysis. While some public TCRs were present in many individuals, most TCR sequences turned up only very rarely across donors. The cohort was sequenced for TCR beta chains only, and without alpha or paired-chain data the features that could be detected were limited. A later analysis associated about 18,000 TCR beta sequences with specific HLA alleles at a false discovery rate of 0.05. The sequencing pipeline was judged likely to have produced a cluster of highly shared sequence variants as a technical artifact. Correlated functional status among segregating V segments might be attributable to linkage disequilibrium, but an unknown experimental factor could not be ruled out. The classifier was reported to diagnose cytomegalovirus status with high specificity and sensitivity in both the original and validation cohorts. Because HLA typing was unavailable for some donors at each locus, only the typed subset was used in association tests. Immune exposure information for the cohort was limited to CMV serostatus. In a later analysis, HLA-associated TCR beta chains showed more clonal expansion and lower generation probabilities than non-associated chains that were equally common. In a later genetic analysis, a missense DCLRE1C variant was associated with V-gene and J-gene trimming of TCR beta chains, and the association was replicated in an independent cohort. In a later analysis, several top co-occurrence clusters were reported to appear linked to parvovirus B19, influenza, CMV and Epstein-Barr virus. The earlier analysis of 587 of the donors excluded over 15 rarely observed V segments, including chromosome 9 orphons, because counts were too low. Broadly in line with IMGT annotations, most TCR beta V segments showed up in productive rearrangements about 87% or about 30% of the time in an earlier analysis of several hundred of the donors. In vitro tests confirmed that three of the cytomegalovirus-associated TCR beta chains recognize cytomegalovirus antigens. A total of 150 to 200 TCR beta chains were listed by the study as associated with cytomegalovirus. Strong co-occurrence of HLA alleles, especially DR and DQ, made assigning TCR associations to individual alleles difficult. In a later analysis, most CMV-associated TCR beta chains were found to appear HLA-restricted, with HLA associations seemingly driven largely by CMV exposure.

The clonotype comes from a man aged 40-55 years in good health and CMV-seronegative. Material for sequencing was PBMCs.

The CDR3 protein is CASSQVRTGGADTQYF. The base sequence is TGCGCCAGCAGCCAGGTGCGGACAGGGGGTGCAGATACGCAGTATTTT. The chain joins TRBV4-3 to TRBJ2-3, with TRBD1 identical over 10 junction bases. From the cysteine up to the phenylalanine, the CDR3 has a length of 16 residues. Only the CDR3 region is kept as DNA, spanning 48 bases read in frame from base 1. CDR1 LGHNA and CDR2 YSLEER were looked up in the germline V gene. At the junction V is shortened by 3 bases and J by 4 bases; bases outside the gene matches: 7.